What follows describes a single T cell receptor (beta chain). Naivety among CD8 cells was defined by CD45RO negativity and positive CCR7 selection, thereby excluding terminally differentiated effector memory CD45RA+ cells. The entry originates in a study of shared clonotypes between healthy human individuals. The CDR3 is 14 amino acids. V was cut by 5 bases and J by 4 bases, with 14 bases left in between. Germline CDR1 is SEHNR and CDR2 is FQNEAQ (reference sequence). Assay: immunoSEQ multiplex PCR; the TCRdb copy retains only in-frame clones and omits some. The table has roughly 2.1 million clones, 90% to 95% seen once; the top ten hold roughly 1.7%.

Sequenced: naive CD8+ T cells from PBMCs. The chain links TRBV7-9 to TRBJ1-2, with D tentatively TRBD1 (5 bases). The receptor was derived from a man aged 18 to 30 in good health. Some clones in this sample may be carry-over from other donors' samples. Here the CDR3 reads CASSGGASLYGYTF. The CDR3 DNA follows: TGTGCCAGCAGCGGAGGGGCAAGCCTCTATGGCTACACCTTC.